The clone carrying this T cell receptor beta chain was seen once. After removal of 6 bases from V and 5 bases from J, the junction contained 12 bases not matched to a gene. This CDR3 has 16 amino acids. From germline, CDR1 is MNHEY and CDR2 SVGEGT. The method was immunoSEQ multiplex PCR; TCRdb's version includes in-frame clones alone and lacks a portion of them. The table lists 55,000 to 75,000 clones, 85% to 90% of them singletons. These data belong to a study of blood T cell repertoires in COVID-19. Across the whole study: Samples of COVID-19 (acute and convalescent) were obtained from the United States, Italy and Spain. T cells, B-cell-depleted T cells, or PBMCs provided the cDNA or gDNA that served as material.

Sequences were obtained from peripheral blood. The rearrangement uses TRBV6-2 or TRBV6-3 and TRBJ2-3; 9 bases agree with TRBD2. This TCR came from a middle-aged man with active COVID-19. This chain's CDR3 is CASSQAGTSSLDTQYF. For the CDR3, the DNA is TGTGCCAGCAGCCAGGCCGGGACTAGCTCTCTAGATACGCAGTATTTT.